This entry lists 17 T cell receptor beta chains sequenced from one sample in a study of blood T cell repertoires in COVID-19. The repertoire was sequenced with immunoSEQ multiplex PCR; TCRdb's copy has only in-frame clones and lacks some. The data contain about 210,000 clones, 80% to 90% of them singletons. What was sequenced was peripheral blood. Receptor source: a woman between 45 and 60 years old with active or convalescent COVID-19.

This chain joins TRBV9 and TRBJ2-6; 8 bases line up with TRBD1. This CDR3 is 17 amino acids long. Germline lookup yields CDR1 SGDLS and CDR2 YYNGEE. The V gene end was trimmed by 4 bases and the J gene end by 1 base; junction bases not matched to a gene: 7. For the CDR3, the DNA is TGTGCCAGCAGCCCTCGACAGGGGAGGTCTGGGGCCAACGTCCTGACTTTC. This gives the protein CASSPRQGRSGANVLTF. The variable domain in full, completed from reference TRBV9 and TRBJ2-6, reads DSGVTQTPKHLITATGQRVTLRCSPRSGDLSVYWYQQSLDQGLQFLIQYYNGEERAKGNILERFSAQQFPDLHSELNLSSLELGDSALYFCASSPRQGRSGANVLTFGAGSRLTVL.

The rearrangement joins TRBV2 to TRBJ1-2; tentative D call: TRBD1 (6 bases). The germline V and J ends were trimmed by 6 bases and 6 bases, with 23 bases remaining between them. The CDR3 spans 16 residues. Germline V gives CDR1 SNHLY, CDR2 FYNNEI. The CDR3 here is CASRGPRTVIGNGYTF. As DNA, the CDR3 is TGTGCCAGCAGGGGACCTAGGACAGTGATTGGGAATGGCTACACCTTC.

The chain couples TRBV6-5 to TRBJ1-2; TRBD1 is a possible D gene (5 bases). This CDR3 contains 13 residues. Germline V gene data show CDR1 as MNHEY and CDR2 as SVGAGI. Between the trimmed V and J ends, which lost 6 bases and 6 bases, there was a span of 14 bases. Here the CDR3 reads CASRRGGINGYTF. CDR3 coding DNA: TGTGCCAGCAGAAGGGGAGGGATCAATGGCTACACCTTC.

The chain has TRBV5-4 and TRBJ2-3; 7 bases align to TRBD1. There are 16 residues in the CDR3. Germline V gene lookup returns CDR1 SGHNT and CDR2 YYREEE (reference sequence). Germline trimming cut 4 bases from V and 0 bases from J; bases unmatched to any gene: 8. CDR3 bases: TGTGCCAGCAGCCCGCCAGGGGGTACTAGCACAGATACGCAGTATTTT. Translation gives CASSPPGGTSTDTQYF.

This clone was found a few times. The chain recombines TRBV6-5 with TRBJ2-5; TRBD2 is a possible D gene (5 bases). Germline loops: CDR1 MNHEY, CDR2 SVGAGI. The CDR3 sequence is 13 residues long. The V end was cut by 2 bases, the J end by 1 base, with 5 bases between. This chain's CDR3 is CASSYRGQETQYF. The CDR3 nucleotides read TGTGCCAGCAGTTACCGGGGCCAAGAGACCCAGTACTTC.

This chain connects TRBV11-2 to TRBJ1-2; 10 positions match TRBD1. Per germline, CDR1 SGHAT and CDR2 FQNNGV. V lost 5 bases, J lost 8 bases, and 14 bases stayed unmatched. CDR3 length equals 16 residues. As DNA, the CDR3 is TGTGCCAGCAGCCTACAATCCCCGGGACAGGGGCTGGGCTACACCTTC. Amino acid sequence: CASSLQSPGQGLGYTF.

This clone was picked up one time. The J gene is TRBJ2-4, the V gene TRBV5-4; no definite D call. Germline assignment: CDR1 SGHNT and CDR2 YYREEE (reference sequence). The CDR3 loop spans 14 amino acids. The V end lost 7 bases, the J end lost 0 bases, and 11 bases lay between the germline ends. CDR3: CASSEALAKNIQYF. The CDR3 DNA reads TGTGCCAGCTCCGAGGCCCTAGCCAAAAACATTCAGTACTTC.

This chain joins TRBV10-1 and TRBJ1-5, with TRBD1 matching over 7 bases. Per the germline V gene, CDR1 is WNHNN and CDR2 is SYGVQD (reference sequence). The CDR3 is 13 amino acids. Trimming cost V 4 bases and J 6 bases; bases outside gene matches: 3. The CDR3 coding sequence is TGCGCCAGCAGTGGGACAGGTACTCAGCCCCAGCATTTT. This encodes CASSGTGTQPQHF.

This chain connects TRBV2 to TRBJ1-1; TRBD1 might be the D (5 bases). Looked up from germline, CDR1 is SNHLY and CDR2 is FYNNEI. The CDR3 spans 14 residues. V lost 6 bases to trimming and J lost 2 bases, with 13 bases between them. For the CDR3, the DNA is TGTGCCAGCAGCGAGTTGACAGTTAACACTGAAGCTTTCTTT. This gives the protein CASSELTVNTEAFF.

The chain joins TRBV28 to TRBJ1-2, with a tentative D call TRBD1 (6 bases). This CDR3 has 14 amino acids. CDR1 is MDHEN, CDR2 SYDVKM, per germline. V lost 2 bases to trimming and J lost 2 bases, with 9 bases between them. CDR3 DNA: TGTGCCAGCAGTTTAACCGGACAGAACTATGGCTACACCTTC. Its translation is CASSLTGQNYGYTF.

The rearrangement uses TRBV6-5 and TRBJ1-6, with a possible D match to TRBD1 (5 bases). CDR1 MNHEY and CDR2 SVGAGI come from the germline V gene. The CDR3 contains 13 residues. The V end was cut by 7 bases, the J end by 8 bases, with 12 bases between. In DNA form, the CDR3 reads TGTGCCAGCAAGACCAGGGATGATTCACCCCTCCACTTT. Amino acids: CASKTRDDSPLHF.

The chain is built from TRBV12-3 or TRBV12-4 and TRBJ2-5; 9 bases are a match to TRBD2. V was pared by 5 bases and J by 2 bases, with 0 bases of the junction left unmatched. This CDR3 spans 13 amino acids. The CDR3 is CASSSGGQETQYF. The CDR3 coding sequence is TGTGCCAGCAGTAGCGGGGGGCAAGAGACCCAGTACTTC.

This clone was found once. This chain links TRBV3-1 (or the pseudogene TRBV3-2) with TRBJ1-1; D gene uncertain. The germline V gene encodes CDR1 LGHDT and CDR2 YNNKEL (reference sequence). V lost 3 bases to trimming and J lost 1 base, with 12 bases between them. The CDR3 contains 15 residues. The CDR3 DNA is TGTGCCAGCAGCCATTCCCGACGGGGGAACACTGAAGCTTTCTTT. It yields the protein CASSHSRRGNTEAFF.

The rearrangement uses TRBV5-1 and TRBJ1-4, with D possibly matching TRBD1 (6 bases). The CDR3 runs to 15 residues. Germline lookup yields CDR1 SGHRS and CDR2 YFSETQ. V was cut by 4 bases and J by 8 bases, with 18 bases left in between. In DNA form, the CDR3 reads TGCGCCAGCAGCCAGTCCCCACAGGGTTTGGAAAAACTGTTTTTT. It is translated as CASSQSPQGLEKLFF.

The rearrangement uses TRBV6-5 and TRBJ1-2; no clear D. Trimming took off 6 bases at V and 8 bases at J, with 13 bases between the two ends. The CDR3 has 12 residues. Germline V gives CDR1 MNHEY, CDR2 SVGAGI. DNA for the CDR3: TGTGCCAGCAGCCGATTAGGAGGCGGCTACACCTTC. Protein product: CASSRLGGGYTF.

This chain uses TRBV5-1 with TRBJ1-2, with 9 bases lining up with TRBD1. Germline V gene lookup returns CDR1 SGHRS and CDR2 YFSETQ. V lost 4 bases to trimming and J lost 2 bases; unmatched junction nucleotides: 9. The length of the CDR3 is 16 residues. The CDR3 sequence: CASSPAGTGTNYGYTF. CDR3 coding DNA: TGCGCCAGCAGCCCCGCCGGGACAGGGACGAACTATGGCTACACCTTC.

The rearrangement uses TRBV6-5 and TRBJ1-2; weak D call: TRBD1 (5 bases). V lost 6 bases and J lost 3, with 11 bases in between. Germline loops: CDR1 MNHEY, CDR2 SVGAGI. The CDR3 runs to 13 residues. The CDR3 DNA follows: TGTGCCAGCAGCCGAGACAGAGACTATGGCTACACCTTC. It translates to CASSRDRDYGYTF.